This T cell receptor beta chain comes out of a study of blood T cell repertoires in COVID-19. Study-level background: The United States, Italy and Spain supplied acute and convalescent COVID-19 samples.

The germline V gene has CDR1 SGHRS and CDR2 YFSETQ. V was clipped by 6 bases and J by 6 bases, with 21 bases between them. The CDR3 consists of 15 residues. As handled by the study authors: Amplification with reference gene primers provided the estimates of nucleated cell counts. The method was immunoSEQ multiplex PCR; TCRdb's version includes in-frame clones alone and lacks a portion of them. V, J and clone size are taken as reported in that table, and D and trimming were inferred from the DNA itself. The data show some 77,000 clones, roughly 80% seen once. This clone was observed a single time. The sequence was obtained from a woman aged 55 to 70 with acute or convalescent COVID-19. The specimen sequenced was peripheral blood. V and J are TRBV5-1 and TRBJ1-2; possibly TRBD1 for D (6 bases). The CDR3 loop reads CASNPDSFRINGYTF. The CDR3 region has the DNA TGCGCCAGCAACCCGGACAGTTTCCGAATCAATGGCTACACCTTC.